This T cell receptor (beta chain) was identified in a study of shared clonotypes between healthy human individuals (TCRdb year 2020). Regarding the complete study: A couple of women and three men aged 18 to 49 years were included in the cohort. To increase sequencing depth and limit assay-specific biases, TCR repertoire library preparation and sequencing were carried out by different laboratories using diverse techniques. Blood TCR repertoires of roughly five healthy adults were deeply sequenced to estimate repertoire size and the extent of clonotype sharing between individuals. Per donor, three plates each were used for CD4 naive and CD4 memory, two for CD8 naive, and one for CD8 memory. Leukapheresis yielded between about 0.94 and 10 billion PBMCs per donor. Findings and caveats that apply to the study as a whole: Sharing across several donors was observed for roughly 5.4% of naive CD4, over 3% of naive CD8, 2% to 2.5% of memory CD4, and less than 0.45% of memory CD8 clonotypes. Because the study included a small number of donors, the genetic and exposure-history diversity represented was limited. Pairwise subsampling indicated that sequencing depth was expected to affect the degree of clonotype sharing among donors. Incomplete sequencing was indicated by rarefaction of sorted-subset datasets, despite the large sequencing depth. Sampling was limited to blood, and TCR repertoires in tissue likely differ from TCR repertoires in blood. Estimated clonotype richness was generally larger for naive than for memory subsets. Higher generation probabilities were observed for clonotypes shared by all four sorted-subset donors than for non-shared clonotypes.

The donors were healthy, HIV-negative adults with no recently reported acute infections or vaccinations. Every donor was a Caucasian adult residing in Nashville, Tennessee, USA. Magnetic negative selection was used to enrich CD4+ T cells, after which naive cells were positively selected on CD45RA and the negative fraction became the memory subset. Blood was obtained by leukapheresis, after which PBMCs were separated by Ficoll-Histopaque density gradient centrifugation and cryopreserved in liquid nitrogen vapor phase. Analytical flow cytometry was used to check the purity and quantity of every magnetically sorted T cell population. From each sorted fraction, genomic DNA was isolated and quantified by UV absorbance on a Nanodrop 2000c. For this chain, trimming is 8 bases at the V end and 14 bases at the J end, and the number of junction bases without a gene match is 21. The CDR3 goes from the cysteine to the phenylalanine over 16 residues. Only CDR3 DNA is held: 48 bases, read in frame from base 1. From the germline V gene (reference sequence), CDR1 is GTSNPN and CDR2 is SVGIG.

For this clone: What this receptor recognizes is not known. Per-base qualities were not stored, and no clone one base away is much larger.

Using the deep immunoSEQ assay, TCR CDR3 regions were amplified from genomic DNA by multiplex PCR. Genomic DNA extracted from each cell subset was distributed evenly over all wells of several immunoSEQ 96-well plates, and each plate served as one replicate. For sorted subsets, 200 to 250 ng of genomic DNA, equivalent to 30,000 or so T cell genomes, went into each replicate PCR. Purified libraries were quantified with a Qubit 3.0 fluorometer, sized on a Bioanalyzer 2100, and re-quantified with the KAPA Library Quantification kit. Every immunoSEQ 96-well plate was sequenced on a dedicated single-read 150-cycle Illumina NextSeq 550 flow cell. On the authors' methods: Because the immunoSEQ output held only junctional sequences and lacked quality scores, the filtering could not match the filtering applied to full-length reads. Sequences were annotated with PyIR, a Python wrapper for IgBLAST v1.9, and V/J genes and CDR3 were assigned using IMGT germline references. Reads with weak V/J assignments (E-value above 1e-6), missing CDR3, stop codons, out-of-frame junctions, or ambiguous translated residues were removed. V3J clonotypes were defined as sequences sharing an identical inferred V gene, J gene, and CDR3 amino acid sequence. Percentage overlap between repertoires was calculated by dividing the number of shared unique clonotypes by the size of the smaller repertoire. Three approaches were used to assess repertoire richness: RTK rarefaction, the Chao1 estimator, and Recon v2.1 estimates of unobserved clonotypes. Generation probabilities were computed with OLGA for all TCRbeta clonotypes obtained by the gDNA method from several donors. TCRdb mirrors the immuneACCESS table, restricted to in-frame sequences. Some clones are absent from its copies; in checked studies, under half trace to an unresolved V gene, and the reason for the others is unknown. The DNA gave D and trimming, while V, J and clone size come from that table. The sample contains 2.3 million or so clones, approximately 95% of them found a single time. About 0.37% of the sample is in the top ten clones.

The V gene is TRBV30 and the J gene is TRBJ2-3; 14 of the junction bases match TRBD2. The sequenced sample was naive CD4+ T cells from PBMCs. The cell subset or site label, read with the paper, signifies: CD45RA+ positively selected. This TCR was sampled from a man aged 18-30 years in good health. Some clones in this sample may be carry-over from other donors' samples. The CDR3 region reads CARAGGTSGSPGSRYF. The DNA sequence is as follows: TGTGCCCGAGCCGGGGGGACTAGCGGGAGCCCCGGGAGCCGGTATTTT.